This TCR beta chain originates from a study of T cell responses to AZD1222 COVID-19 vaccine (dated by TCRdb to the early 2020s). As for the study more broadly: AZD1222 recipients given second doses at about 4 weeks or at about 12 weeks were pooled, since spike-specific TCR depth and breadth were not found to differ between the two schedules. Trial participants were enrolled by age into 18-55, 56-69 and 70-plus year subgroups, with around 140, 26 and 57 TCR-sequenced participants respectively. A total of under 250 trial participants underwent TCR sequencing, of whom about 210 had received two doses of AZD1222 and approximately 26 had received two doses of the MenACWY control vaccine. Broader findings and caveats from the paper: The whole spike protein was spanned by vaccine-associated CD4 TCRs, and dominant responses were seen in regions 160-218 and 743-854. Nearly half of unique spike-specific TCRs reportedly recognized epitopes outside regions mutated in the B.1.351 and B.1.1.7 variants. Spike-specific TCR breadth and depth rose significantly after two AZD1222 doses compared with day 0 and with MenACWY recipients. No day 14 peak-response samples were available, so repertoires were characterized only after the peak T cell response. The 56-69-year group was small, and its depth increase did not reach significance, likely because of low power. Only six AZD1222 recipients were SARS-CoV-2 seropositive at baseline, limiting conclusions about previously exposed vaccinees. Most participants were white British and females outnumbered males, and the authors suggested that clonal diversity may have been underestimated.

This specimen's time point label, interpreted: baseline before first vaccination. The vaccinee samples were drawn from two UK trials, COV001 and COV002, one of which was a single-blind randomized controlled phase 2/3 trial testing AZD1222 (ChAdOx1 nCoV-19) in healthy adults. For TCRbeta chain sequencing, PBMC samples from trial participants were taken at day 0 and at day 28 after the second dose. The CDR3 regions of human TCRbeta chains were analyzed by immunosequencing. As for how the authors treated the data: TCRs in the repertoires were compared against a reference library of SARS-CoV-2-specific TCRs that had been generated with the MIRA antigen-specificity platform. Breadth was defined as the fraction of unique TCRs that were SARS-CoV-2-associated, and depth was defined as the fraction of total T cells that were SARS-CoV-2-associated. Using the MIRA data, each spike-specific TCR was assigned both to the spike region to which the TCR was reactive and to a CD4 or CD8 class. Log10-transformed breadth and depth values were compared by one-way ANOVA with Sidak's multiple comparisons tests. TCRdb retrieved this table from immuneACCESS and kept in-frame rearrangements only. Not all clones are present; in checked studies, unresolved V genes account for under half, and no reason is known for the remainder. D and trimming were read from the DNA, whereas the V and J calls and clone size are those reported in that table. The sample includes over 150,000 clones, with about 90% observed a single time. The top ten hold roughly 0.49% of the sample.

With respect to this clone: This receptor's antigen is unknown. No per-base quality is available; no much larger clone lies one base away.

The CDR3 covers 14 residues, taking in both the cysteine and the phenylalanine. Only the CDR3 DNA is retained, 42 bases long and in frame from the first base. V is shortened by 8 bases, J by 1 base, and the region joining them spans 11 bases. The germline V gene (reference sequence) gives CDR1 as LNHDA and CDR2 as SQIVND. The V and J genes are TRBV19 and TRBJ2-2; tentative D gene TRBD2, with 6 bases matching. The specimen was peripheral blood, collected on day 0 of AZD1222 vaccination. The origin of this receptor is an adult in good health. The CDR3 reads as follows: CASGRRENTGELFF. The nucleotide sequence reads TGTGCCAGTGGACGGCGGGAGAACACCGGGGAGCTGTTTTTT. With the portions outside the CDR3 filled from the reference TRBV19 and TRBJ2-2 genes, the complete variable region becomes DGGITQSPKYLFRKEGQNVTLSCEQNLNHDAMYWYRQDPGQGLRLIYYSQIVNDFQKGDIAEGYSVSREKKESFPLTVTSAQKNPTAFYLCASGRRENTGELFFGEGSRLTVL.